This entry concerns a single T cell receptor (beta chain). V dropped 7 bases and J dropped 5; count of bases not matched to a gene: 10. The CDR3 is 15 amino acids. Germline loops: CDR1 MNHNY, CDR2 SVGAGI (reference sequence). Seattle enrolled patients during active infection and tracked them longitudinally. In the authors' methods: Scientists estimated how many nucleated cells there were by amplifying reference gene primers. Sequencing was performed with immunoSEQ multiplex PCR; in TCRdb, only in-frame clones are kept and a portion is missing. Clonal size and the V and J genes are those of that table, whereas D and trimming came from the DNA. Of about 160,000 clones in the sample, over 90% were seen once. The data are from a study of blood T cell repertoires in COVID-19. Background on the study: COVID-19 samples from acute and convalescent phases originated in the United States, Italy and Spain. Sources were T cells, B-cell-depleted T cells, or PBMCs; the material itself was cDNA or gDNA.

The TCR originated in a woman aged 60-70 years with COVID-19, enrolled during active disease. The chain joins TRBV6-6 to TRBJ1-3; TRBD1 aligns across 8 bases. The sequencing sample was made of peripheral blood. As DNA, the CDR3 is TGTGCCAGCAACGTGGGAGGGGACAGGAGAAACACCATATATTTT. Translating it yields CASNVGGDRRNTIYF.